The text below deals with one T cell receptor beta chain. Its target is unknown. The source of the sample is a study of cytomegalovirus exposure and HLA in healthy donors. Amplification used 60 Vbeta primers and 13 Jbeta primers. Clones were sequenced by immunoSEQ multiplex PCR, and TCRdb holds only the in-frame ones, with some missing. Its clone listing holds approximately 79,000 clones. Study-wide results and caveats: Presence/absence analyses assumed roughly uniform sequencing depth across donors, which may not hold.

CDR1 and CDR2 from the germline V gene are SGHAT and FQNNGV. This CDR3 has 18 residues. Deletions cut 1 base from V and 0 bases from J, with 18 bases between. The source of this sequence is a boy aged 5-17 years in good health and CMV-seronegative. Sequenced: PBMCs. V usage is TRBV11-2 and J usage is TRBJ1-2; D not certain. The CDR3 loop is CASSLGGFDLPANYGYTF. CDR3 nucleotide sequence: TGTGCCAGCAGCTTAGGCGGATTTGATCTGCCAGCTAACTATGGCTACACCTTC.